This entry lists 30 T cell receptor beta chains sequenced from one sample in a study of blood T cell repertoires in COVID-19. Only in-frame clones appear in the TCRdb table, and some are missing; sequencing was by immunoSEQ multiplex PCR. The sample contains 300,000 or so clones, 86% of which appear only once. Sequences were obtained from peripheral blood. The receptor source for this set is a woman in her forties or fifties with acute or convalescent COVID-19.

This chain connects TRBV7-2 to TRBJ2-1, with 15 bases aligning to TRBD2. This CDR3 comprises 17 residues. Germline loops: CDR1 SGHTA, CDR2 FQGNSA. Trimming took 0 bases from V and 7 from J; bases not matched to a gene: 4. The CDR3 sequence: CASSLAGLAGGRNEQFF. The DNA for the CDR3 is TGTGCCAGCAGCTTAGCTGGACTAGCGGGAGGGCGGAATGAGCAGTTCTTC.

This clone was observed a few times. J is TRBJ2-1 and V is TRBV7-2; maybe TRBD2 (8 bases). The CDR3 sequence is 18 residues long. Trimming took off 5 bases at V and 5 bases at J, with 25 bases between the two ends. CDR1 SGHTA and CDR2 FQGNSA come from the germline V gene. CDR3 nucleotide sequence: TGTGCCAGCAGCCGCCCAGGGGGGGGCGGGAGGTGGCACAATGAGCAGTTCTTC. Translated: CASSRPGGGGRWHNEQFF.

This clone occurred once. Other DNA variants within this sample encode the same CDR3. CDR3 protein: CASSPEGGGEEQYF. As DNA, the CDR3 is TGTGCCAGCAGCCCCGAGGGGGGGGGAGAGGAGCAGTACTTC. The V call is TRBV5-4, the J call TRBJ2-7, with D possibly matching TRBD2 (7 bases). V lost 4 bases, J lost 7 bases, and 18 bases lay in between. Germline CDR1 SGHNT, CDR2 YYREEE (reference sequence). This CDR3 spans 14 amino acids.

This chain links TRBV18 with TRBJ2-7, with 8 nucleotides matching TRBD1. Germline-derived CDR1 and CDR2 are KGHSH and LQKENI. The CDR3 runs 13 residues. J gave up 5 bases and V 6 bases, and 6 bases lay outside the gene matches. The CDR3 here is CASSQTGDNEQYF. The DNA of the CDR3 is TGTGCCAGCTCGCAGACAGGGGATAACGAGCAGTACTTC.

The chain combines TRBV9 with TRBJ1-6; a possible D gene is TRBD1 (5 bases). The CDR3 consists of 16 residues. The V gene lost 3 bases and the J gene lost 7 bases, with 17 bases spanning the gap. Looked up from germline, CDR1 is SGDLS and CDR2 is YYNGEE. As DNA, the CDR3 is TGTGCCAGCAGCGGGCCTCACGACAGACCGAATTCACCCCTCCACTTT. Amino acid sequence: CASSGPHDRPNSPLHF.

The genes are TRBV28 and TRBJ2-6, with D uncertain. This CDR3 has 17 residues. Germline V CDR1 and CDR2: MDHEN, SYDVKM. Trimming pared 1 base from V and 0 bases from J, leaving 10 bases between. CDR3 coding DNA: TGTGCCAGCAGTTTATCTAAGTGGAGCTCTGGGGCCAACGTCCTGACTTTC. The encoded protein is CASSLSKWSSGANVLTF.

The genes are TRBV2 and TRBJ2-1; maybe TRBD1 (5 bases). V lost 0 bases to trimming and J lost 8 bases, with 11 bases between them. Germline values: CDR1 SNHLY, CDR2 FYNNEI. The CDR3 runs to 14 residues. The CDR3 region is CASSEASQGHEQFF. CDR3 nucleotide sequence: TGTGCCAGCAGTGAAGCGTCCCAGGGCCATGAGCAGTTCTTC.

The V call is TRBV3-1 (or the pseudogene TRBV3-2), the J call TRBJ2-7, with 11 bases that match TRBD2. V lost 4 bases to trimming and J lost 0 bases; unmatched junction nucleotides: 2. The CDR3 contains 15 residues. CDR1 and CDR2 from the germline V gene are LGHDT and YNNKEL (reference sequence). The CDR3: CASSRTSGSSYEQYF. The CDR3 bases are TGTGCCAGCAGCCGAACTAGCGGGAGCTCCTACGAGCAGTACTTC.

The chain has TRBV5-1 and TRBJ2-7; TRBD2 agrees at 11 bases. The ends lost 2 bases at V and 6 bases at J; junction bases unmatched: 1. The CDR3 sequence is 13 residues long. Germline V CDR1 and CDR2: SGHRS, YFSETQ. CDR3 DNA: TGCGCCAGCAGCTTTAGCGGGAGGGTCGAGCAGTACTTC. It is translated as CASSFSGRVEQYF. The full variable domain, completed using reference TRBV5-1 and TRBJ2-7, is KAGVTQTPRYLIKTRGQQVTLSCSPISGHRSVSWYQQTPGQGLQFLFEYFSETQRNKGNFPGRFSGRQFSNSRSEMNVSTLELGDSALYLCASSFSGRVEQYFGPGTRLTVT.

The V gene is TRBV7-3, the J gene TRBJ2-3; 8 bases fit TRBD2. CDR1 and CDR2 (germline): SGHTA, FQGTGA. The V segment lost 4 bases and the J segment 2 bases; nucleotides outside the gene matches: 8. This CDR3 has 16 residues. CDR3 sequence: CASSSHRAGVTDTQYF. Here the CDR3 DNA reads TGTGCCAGCAGCTCTCACCGAGCGGGGGTCACAGATACGCAGTATTTT.

This sequence joins TRBV2 and TRBJ1-5, with 7 bases matching TRBD1. The CDR3 sequence is 14 residues long. J lost 6 bases, V lost 6 bases, and 8 bases had no gene match. The germline V gene encodes CDR1 SNHLY and CDR2 FYNNEI. The CDR3 spells CASRGDRAVQPQHF. The CDR3 coding sequence is TGTGCCAGCAGGGGCGACAGGGCCGTTCAGCCCCAGCATTTT.

The V gene is TRBV19, the J gene TRBJ1-1, with 8 bases matching TRBD1. The CDR3 totals 15 residues. The V gene's germline CDR1 is LNHDA and CDR2 SQIVND (reference sequence). V lost 5 bases to trimming and J lost 1 base; unmatched junction nucleotides: 6. Written as DNA, the CDR3 is TGTGCCAGTAGTCCCAGACAGGGGAAGAACACTGAAGCTTTCTTT. Translating it yields CASSPRQGKNTEAFF.

J is TRBJ2-7 and V is TRBV27; a possible D gene is TRBD1 (6 bases). Germline assignment: CDR1 MNHEY and CDR2 SMNVEV (reference sequence). Trimming left V 6 bases short and J 4 bases short, with 13 bases between. The CDR3 spans 13 residues. CDR3 sequence reads: CASSPRGLYEQYF. The CDR3 nucleotides are TGTGCCAGCAGCCCAAGGGGGTTATACGAGCAGTACTTC.

The chain combines TRBV7-3 with TRBJ2-2; D is undetermined. Trimming removed 4 bases from V and 1 base from J, with 7 bases in between. The CDR3 contains 14 residues. Germline V gene data show CDR1 as SGHTA and CDR2 as FQGTGA. The CDR3 DNA reads TGTGCCAGCAGCTCAGTCCGGAACACCGGGGAGCTGTTTTTT. Protein product: CASSSVRNTGELFF.

V usage is TRBV7-8 and J usage is TRBJ2-7; 7 bases match TRBD2. CDR3 length: 14 amino acids. CDR1 SGHVS and CDR2 FQNEAQ come from the germline V gene. The V segment lost 7 bases and the J segment 1 base; nucleotides outside the gene matches: 7. The CDR3 sequence: CASMLAEGSYEQYF. DNA of the CDR3: TGTGCCAGCATGCTAGCGGAGGGGTCCTACGAGCAGTACTTC. The full variable domain, in which reference TRBV7-8 and TRBJ2-7 provide the parts outside the CDR3, is GAGVSQSPRYKVAKRGQDVALRCDPISGHVSLFWYQQALGQGPEFLTYFQNEAQLDKSGLPSDRFFAERPEGSVSTLKIQRTQQEDSAVYLCASMLAEGSYEQYFGPGTRLTVT.

This chain's CDR3 is CASSLVADRGNEKLFF. The CDR3 coding sequence is TGTGCCAGCAGCTTGGTGGCGGACAGGGGCAATGAAAAACTGTTTTTT. This rearrangement joins TRBV5-4 to TRBJ1-4; 9 bases are a match to TRBD1. J lost 5 bases, V lost 0 bases, and 5 bases had no gene match. The germline gives CDR1 SGHNT, CDR2 YYREEE (reference sequence). The CDR3 spans 16 residues. The entire variable domain, with the rest obtained from reference TRBV5-4 and TRBJ1-4, is as follows: ETGVTQSPTHLIKTRGQQVTLRCSSQSGHNTVSWYQQALGQGPQFIFQYYREEENGRGNFPPRFSGLQFPNYSSELNVNALELDDSALYLCASSLVADRGNEKLFFGSGTQLSVL.

The chain joins TRBV5-4 to TRBJ2-2, with 9 bases that match TRBD1. After removal of 7 bases from V and 4 bases from J, the junction contained 5 bases not matched to a gene. Looked up from germline, CDR1 is SGHNT and CDR2 is YYREEE (reference sequence). The length of the CDR3 is 14 residues. CDR3 residues: CASRLTGGTGELFF. For the CDR3, the DNA is TGTGCCAGCCGGCTGACAGGGGGCACCGGGGAGCTGTTTTTT. Supplemented by reference TRBV5-4 and TRBJ2-2, the full variable domain reads ETGVTQSPTHLIKTRGQQVTLRCSSQSGHNTVSWYQQALGQGPQFIFQYYREEENGRGNFPPRFSGLQFPNYSSELNVNALELDDSALYLCASRLTGGTGELFFGEGSRLTVL.

The rearrangement links TRBV21-1 to TRBJ2-5; the tabulated D call, TRBD2, remains unverified against the DNA. TRBV21-1 is a documented pseudogene. The CDR3 consists of 17 residues. The CDR3 nucleotides read TGTGCCAGCAGCAAAGTCCAGCGGGAGTGGGGGCAAGAGACCCAGTACTTC. Translated, it gives CASSKVQREWGQETQYF.

Turning to this clone: This same CDR3 is encoded by further DNA sequences in the sample. This sequence joins TRBV20-1 and TRBJ2-7; D is ambiguous. CDR1 DFQATT and CDR2 SNEGSKA come from the germline V gene (reference sequence). Trimming cost V 3 bases and J 3 bases, with 6 bases left between them. There are 11 residues in the CDR3. CDR3 DNA sequence: TGCAGTGCTAGCCCCGGCTACGAGCAGTACTTC. This gives the protein CSASPGYEQYF.

This clone appeared once. The rearrangement joins TRBV19 to TRBJ2-7; 11 bases match TRBD2. This CDR3 comprises 18 residues. Germline assignment: CDR1 LNHDA and CDR2 SQIVND (reference sequence). V shed 4 bases and J 1 base; nucleotides not matched to a gene: 12. Here the CDR3 reads CASSSRSGTSGGSYEQYF. As DNA, the CDR3 is TGTGCCAGTAGTAGCCGATCCGGGACTAGCGGAGGGTCCTACGAGCAGTACTTC. Complete variable domain (other parts from reference TRBV19 and TRBJ2-7): DGGITQSPKYLFRKEGQNVTLSCEQNLNHDAMYWYRQDPGQGLRLIYYSQIVNDFQKGDIAEGYSVSREKKESFPLTVTSAQKNPTAFYLCASSSRSGTSGGSYEQYFGPGTRLTVT.

V is TRBV7-2 and J is TRBJ2-7, with 9 bases that match TRBD1. Trimming at V came to 4 bases and at J to 2 bases, leaving 6 bases not matched to a gene. The CDR3 is 15 residues long. Germline lookup yields CDR1 SGHTA and CDR2 FQGNSA. The CDR3 DNA sequence: TGTGCCAGCAGCTCAGCCGGGACAGGGACCTACGAGCAGTACTTC. This translates into CASSSAGTGTYEQYF. Variable domain in full (rest from reference TRBV7-2 and TRBJ2-7): GAGVSQSPSNKVTEKGKDVELRCDPISGHTALYWYRQSLGQGLEFLIYFQGNSAPDKSGLPSDRFSAERTGGSVSTLTIQRTQQEDSAVYLCASSSAGTGTYEQYFGPGTRLTVT.

This clone was counted once. In DNA, the CDR3 is TGTGCCAGCAGCCCCCCTGGACAGAACCAAGAGACCCAGTACTTC. Its translation: CASSPPGQNQETQYF. The chain recombines TRBV13 with TRBJ2-5, with D perhaps matching TRBD1 (6 bases). The V end lost 5 bases, the J end lost 0 bases, and 13 bases lay between the germline ends. This CDR3 comprises 15 residues. CDR1 PRHDT and CDR2 FYEKMQ come from the germline V gene (reference sequence).

As to this clone: The sample has other DNA sequences that encode this CDR3 too. The rearrangement joins TRBV18 to TRBJ2-7; D not certain. The CDR3 loop spans 13 amino acids. Germline CDR1 reads KGHSH; CDR2 reads LQKENI. The V gene lost 2 bases and the J gene lost 2 bases, with 7 bases spanning the gap. The CDR3 DNA reads as TGTGCCAGCTCACCAGGCACTACCTACGAGCAGTACTTC. Amino acids: CASSPGTTYEQYF. Drawing the rest from reference TRBV18 and TRBJ2-7, the complete variable domain is NAGVMQNPRHLVRRRGQEARLRCSPMKGHSHVYWYRQLPEEGLKFMVYLQKENIIDESGMPKERFSAEFPKEGPSILRIQQVVRGDSAAYFCASSPGTTYEQYFGPGTRLTVT.

The chain couples TRBV4-3 to TRBJ2-5, with TRBD1 identical over 8 bases. Per germline, CDR1 LGHNA and CDR2 YSLEER. CDR3 length equals 14 residues. The V segment lost 4 bases and the J segment 7 bases; nucleotides outside the gene matches: 8. The CDR3 region is CASSPGQGMGTQYF. CDR3 sequence (DNA): TGCGCCAGCAGCCCCGGACAGGGAATGGGGACCCAGTACTTC.

As concerns this clone: An end of the junction does not agree with germline; a read error may underlie this. The rearrangement uses TRBV18 and TRBJ1-3, with 8 bases lining up with TRBD1. The CDR3 spans 15 residues. Germline V gene sequence: CDR1 KGHSH, CDR2 LQKENI. Here the CDR3 DNA reads TGTGCCAGCTCACCCGATCGGGACAGGTCCTCTGTCCCTCCCTTT. It yields the protein CASSPDRDRSSVPPF.

The rearrangement uses TRBV7-2 and TRBJ1-2; D might be TRBD1 (5 bases). The germline gives CDR1 SGHTA, CDR2 FQGNSA. This CDR3 is 13 amino acids long. V gave up 3 bases and J gave up 5 bases, with 10 bases separating them. CDR3 loop: CASSFMTEYGYTF. The CDR3 DNA sequence: TGTGCCAGCAGCTTTATGACAGAATATGGCTACACCTTC.

The chain carries TRBV5-6 and TRBJ2-7, with 7 bases that match TRBD1. V gave up 1 base and J gave up 5 bases; unmatched junction bases: 6. CDR3 size: 14 residues. CDR1 and CDR2 from the germline V gene are SGHDT and YYEEEE. The DNA of the CDR3 is TGTGCCAGCAGCTTGACAGGGGTGAGAAACGAGCAGTACTTC. Protein product: CASSLTGVRNEQYF.

This CDR3 is CASSPRQVMNTEAFF. The CDR3 nucleotides are TGTGCCAGCAGCCCAAGACAGGTGATGAACACTGAAGCTTTCTTT. The V gene is TRBV6-5, the J gene TRBJ1-1; possible D gene TRBD1, 6 bases. V was shortened by 6 bases and J by 0 bases, with 14 bases between the two germline ends. Germline V lookup: CDR1 MNHEY, CDR2 SVGAGI. The CDR3 is 15 amino acids.

This sequence joins TRBV18 and TRBJ2-7, with a tentative D call TRBD1 (6 bases). Germline V gene sequence: CDR1 KGHSH, CDR2 LQKENI. The CDR3 is made up of 15 amino acids. Deletions cut 2 bases from V and 4 bases from J, with 15 bases between. CDR3 coding DNA: TGTGCCAGCTCACCAAAATCCGGGACACCGTACGAGCAGTACTTC. Protein product: CASSPKSGTPYEQYF.

This chain uses TRBV28 with TRBJ2-2, with 9 positions matching TRBD1. The trim removed 0 bases at V and 4 bases at J, leaving 3 bases unmatched. The CDR3 is 16 residues long. The germline V gene has CDR1 MDHEN and CDR2 SYDVKM. Here the CDR3 reads CASSLWGQGGTGELFF. For the CDR3, the DNA is TGTGCCAGCAGTTTATGGGGACAGGGTGGCACCGGGGAGCTGTTTTTT.